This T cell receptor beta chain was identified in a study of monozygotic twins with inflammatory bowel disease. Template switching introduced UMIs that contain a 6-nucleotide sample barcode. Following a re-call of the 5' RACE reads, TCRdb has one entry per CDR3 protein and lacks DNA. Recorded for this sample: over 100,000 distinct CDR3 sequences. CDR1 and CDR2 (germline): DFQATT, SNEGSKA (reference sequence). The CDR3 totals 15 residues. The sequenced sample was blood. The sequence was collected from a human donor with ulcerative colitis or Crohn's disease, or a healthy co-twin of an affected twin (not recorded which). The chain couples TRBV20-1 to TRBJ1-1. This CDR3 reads CSARAALRVNTEAFF.